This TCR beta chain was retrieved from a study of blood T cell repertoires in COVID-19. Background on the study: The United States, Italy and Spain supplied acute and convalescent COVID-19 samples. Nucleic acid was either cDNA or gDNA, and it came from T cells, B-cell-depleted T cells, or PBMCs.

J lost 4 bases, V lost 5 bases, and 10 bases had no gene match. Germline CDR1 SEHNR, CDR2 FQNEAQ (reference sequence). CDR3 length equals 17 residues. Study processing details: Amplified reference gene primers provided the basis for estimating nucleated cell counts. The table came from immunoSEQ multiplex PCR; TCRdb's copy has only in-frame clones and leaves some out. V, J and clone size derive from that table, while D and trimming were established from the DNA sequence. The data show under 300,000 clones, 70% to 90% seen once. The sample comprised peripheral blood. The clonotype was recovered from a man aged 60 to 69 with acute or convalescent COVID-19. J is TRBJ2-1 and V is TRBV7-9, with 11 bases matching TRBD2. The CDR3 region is CASSQKGLAETYNEQFF. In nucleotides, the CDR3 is TGTGCCAGCAGCCAAAAGGGACTAGCGGAAACATACAATGAGCAGTTCTTC. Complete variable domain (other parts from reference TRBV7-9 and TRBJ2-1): DTGVSQNPRHKITKRGQNVTFRCDPISEHNRLYWYRQTLGQGPEFLTYFQNEAQLEKSRLLSDRFSAERPKGSFSTLEIQRTEQGDSAMYLCASSQKGLAETYNEQFFGPGTRLTVL.